What follows describes a single T cell receptor beta chain. Antigen: not known. The sample comes from a study of vaccination and CD4 T cells after COVID-19. Study-wide background: Investigators stimulated cells with overlapping spike peptides drawn from SARS-CoV-2, HCoV-NL63, HCoV-OC43 and HCoV-229E. Cultures serving as controls received a peptide pool (CEFX or HIV-1 Nef) or no peptide.

From germline, CDR1 is SGHRS and CDR2 YFSETQ. With V trimmed by 4 bases and J by 4 bases, 7 bases remained unmatched. The CDR3 extends over 15 amino acids. Sequenced with the Oncomine TCR Beta short-read assay was DNA taken from cultured CD4+ T cells. From CD4+ T cells that had been cultured, genomic DNA was extracted. One entry per CDR3 protein results from TCRdb running MiXCR on the PCR reads. This table has 8,000 to 9,500 distinct CDR3 sequences, roughly 32% appearing once. Treatment denoted: approximately nine-day PBMC culture with coronavirus spike peptide pools or control peptides (ViraFEST assay). The unexposed donor's CD4+ T cells were collected before the COVID-19 pandemic (2011-2018). Once peptide pools had expanded antigen-specific T cells, ViraFEST sequenced TCRs. Around 2.1 million PBMCs went into each well for culture with around 9.2 IU/ml IL-2 and 7.5 to 10 ug/ml peptide pools.

The source of this sequence is a human donor in good health. Source material: CD4+ T cells from blood, cultured in vitro. This chain joins TRBV5-1 and TRBJ2-1; TRBD1 matches at 8 bases. The CDR3 reads CASSVTGALYNEQFF. CDR3 nucleotide sequence: TGCGCCAGCAGCGTGACAGGGGCTTTATACAATGAGCAGTTCTTC.